These 14 T cell receptor beta chains originate from one sample sequenced in a study of shared clonotypes between healthy human individuals (dated by TCRdb to the early 2020s). Receptors were amplified or captured by the immunoSEQ multiplex PCR assay. TCRdb stores this immuneACCESS table with in-frame sequences only. Part of the clones is absent; in the studies checked, under half of the shortfall reflects unresolved V genes, and no reason is known for the rest. The sample includes about 1.5 million clones, with approximately 96% observed a single time. 0.95% to 1.5% of the sample rests with the top ten. Sequenced input: naive CD4+ T cells sorted from blood. The cell subset or site tag for this specimen amounts to: CD45RA+ positively selected. These receptor sequences come from a man in his thirties or forties in good health.

The chain links TRBV5-1 to TRBJ2-6; 7 bases align to TRBD1. V was pared by 7 bases and J by 4 bases, with 17 bases of the junction left unmatched. The CDR3 length is 18 residues. Germline assignment: CDR1 SGHRS and CDR2 YFSETQ. The CDR3 DNA reads as TGCGCCAGCGGACAGGTCTTAATTGCGAATCGGGGGGCCAACGTCCTGACTTTC. Translated: CASGQVLIANRGANVLTF. The complete variable domain, with remaining parts taken from reference TRBV5-1 and TRBJ2-6, reads KAGVTQTPRYLIKTRGQQVTLSCSPISGHRSVSWYQQTPGQGLQFLFEYFSETQRNKGNFPGRFSGRQFSNSRSEMNVSTLELGDSALYLCASGQVLIANRGANVLTFGAGSRLTVL.

The chain is built from TRBV6-5 and TRBJ2-5; the D is unclear. The length of the CDR3 is 13 residues. The V end lost 3 bases, the J end lost 5 bases, and 10 bases lay between the germline ends. Per germline, CDR1 MNHEY and CDR2 SVGAGI. The chain's CDR3 is CASSYLHGETQYF. In nucleotides, the CDR3 is TGTGCCAGCAGTTATTTACATGGGGAGACCCAGTACTTC.

J is TRBJ2-7 and V is TRBV7-9; no firm D call. Per the germline V gene, CDR1 is SEHNR and CDR2 is FQNEAQ (reference sequence). This CDR3 is built from 12 residues. Deletions cut 5 bases from V and 0 bases from J, with 5 bases between. CDR3 nucleotides: TGTGCCAGCAGCCAAACCTCCTACGAGCAGTACTTC. Protein: CASSQTSYEQYF. The full variable domain, completed using reference TRBV7-9 and TRBJ2-7, is DTGVSQNPRHKITKRGQNVTFRCDPISEHNRLYWYRQTLGQGPEFLTYFQNEAQLEKSRLLSDRFSAERPKGSFSTLEIQRTEQGDSAMYLCASSQTSYEQYFGPGTRLTVT.

This clone has only a few counts. V gene TRBV7-9 combines with J gene TRBJ2-2, with 9 bases fitting TRBD2. Losses at the gene ends were 7 bases for V and 2 bases for J; bases not matched to a gene: 8. Germline V CDR1 and CDR2: SEHNR, FQNEAQ (reference sequence). The CDR3 sequence is 16 residues long. CDR3 DNA: TGTGCCAGCAACTACTTAGCGGGAGTAAACACCGGGGAGCTGTTTTTT. Translated: CASNYLAGVNTGELFF.

V usage is TRBV25-1 and J usage is TRBJ2-7; TRBD2 matches 9 bases. This CDR3 contains 15 residues. V trimming: 3 bases; J trimming: 1 base; junction bases outside the gene matches: 4. Germline V gene sequence: CDR1 MGHDK, CDR2 SYGVNS. CDR3 DNA sequence: TGTGCCAGCAGTGATACCAGCGGGAGGTCCTACGAGCAGTACTTC. Amino acids: CASSDTSGRSYEQYF.

The chain employs TRBV29-1 and TRBJ2-3, with 10 bases fitting TRBD2. This CDR3 is built from 16 residues. The V gene's germline CDR1 is SQVTM and CDR2 ANQGSEA. Unmatched junction bases numbered 7, after V lost 4 bases and J lost 0 bases. The CDR3 coding sequence is TGCAGCGTTGGTCACCATAGCGGGAGGAGCACAGATACGCAGTATTTT. This codes for CSVGHHSGRSTDTQYF.

The CDR3 sequence is CASRGRQGQAEKLFF. The CDR3 DNA is TGTGCCAGCAGGGGACGACAGGGACAGGCTGAAAAACTGTTTTTT. V gene TRBV28 combines with J gene TRBJ1-4; 8 bases align to TRBD1. The V gene end was trimmed by 6 bases and the J gene end by 7 bases; junction bases not matched to a gene: 10. There are 15 residues in the CDR3. Germline loops: CDR1 MDHEN, CDR2 SYDVKM.

This sequence joins TRBV10-3 and TRBJ1-2; D uncertain. V was pared by 3 bases and J by 5 bases, with 13 bases between. The germline V gene encodes CDR1 ENHRY and CDR2 SYGVKD. The CDR3 covers 14 residues. The CDR3 region has the DNA TGTGCCATCAGTGACCGGACTGAAAGATATGGCTACACCTTC. It is translated as CAISDRTERYGYTF.

This clone turned up a few times. The junction differs from germline at one of its ends, possibly a read error. The V gene is TRBV2, the J gene TRBJ2-7; 8 bases align to TRBD1. Looked up from germline, CDR1 is SNHLY and CDR2 is FYNNEI. CDR3 size: 13 residues. CDR3 amino acids: CATSGTGSSEQYF. In nucleotides, the CDR3 is TGTGCCACCTCCGGGACAGGCTCCTCCGAGCAGTACTTC.

The chain joins TRBV6-5 to TRBJ1-4, with TRBD1 as a possible D gene (5 bases). The V end lost 4 bases, the J end lost 2 bases, and 14 bases lay between the germline ends. The V gene's germline CDR1 is MNHEY and CDR2 SVGAGI. The CDR3 extends over 16 amino acids. The CDR3 protein is CASSSAGRPTNEKLFF. CDR3 nucleotide sequence: TGTGCCAGCAGTTCGGCGGGGCGACCGACTAATGAAAAACTGTTTTTT.

The rearrangement joins TRBV11-1 to TRBJ2-2; TRBD1 matches 10 bases. The CDR3 has 14 amino acids. Germline CDR1 reads SGHAT; CDR2 reads FQDESV (reference sequence). V lost 5 bases and J lost 7; bases outside the gene matches: 4. The DNA for the CDR3 is TGTGCCAGCAGCGGACAGGGGGTCGGCGGGGAGCTGTTTTTT. It codes for CASSGQGVGGELFF.

The chain is built from TRBV30 and TRBJ1-1; 7 bases fit TRBD1. J lost 11 bases, V lost 3 bases, and 12 bases had no gene match. CDR3 length equals 13 residues. CDR1 and CDR2 from the germline V gene are GTSNPN and SVGIG (reference sequence). This chain's CDR3 is CAWSPGTANKAFF. CDR3 nucleotide sequence: TGTGCCTGGAGCCCAGGGACAGCCAACAAGGCTTTCTTT.

The chain joins TRBV15 to TRBJ2-5, with unresolved D. Germline CDR1 LNHNV, CDR2 YYDKDF (reference sequence). The ends were cut back, 1 base at V and 5 bases at J, with 11 bases in the middle. The length of the CDR3 is 14 residues. CDR3 coding DNA: TGTGCCACCAGCAGAGCCCTATCTGTGGAGACCCAGTACTTC. It specifies CATSRALSVETQYF.

The chain recombines TRBV28 with TRBJ1-4; D unresolved. The CDR3 spans 14 residues. The V gene's germline CDR1 is MDHEN and CDR2 SYDVKM. Trimming pared 4 bases from V and 7 bases from J, leaving 13 bases between. The CDR3 sequence: CASSSPSMSEKLFF. CDR3 nucleotides: TGTGCCAGCAGTTCGCCCTCCATGAGTGAAAAACTGTTTTTT. Variable domain in full (rest from reference TRBV28 and TRBJ1-4): DVKVTQSSRYLVKRTGEKVFLECVQDMDHENMFWYRQDPGLGLRLIYFSYDVKMKEKGDIPEGYSVSREKKERFSLILESASTNQTSMYLCASSSPSMSEKLFFGSGTQLSVL.